Below, 28 T cell receptor beta chains from the same sample are listed, as sequenced in a study of blood T cell repertoires in COVID-19. TCRdb's table, derived via immunoSEQ multiplex PCR, lists solely in-frame clones and lacks some. The table records around 220,000 clones, 80% to 90% of them present only once. The specimen was PBMCs or T cells enriched from blood (not recorded which). These receptors came from a woman aged 45-59 years with acute COVID-19.

This chain joins TRBV9 and TRBJ2-5; possible D gene TRBD2, 5 bases. In germline, CDR1 is SGDLS, CDR2 YYNGEE. Trimming took off 0 bases at V and 5 bases at J, with 11 bases between the two ends. The CDR3 runs 14 residues. The CDR3, as DNA: TGTGCCAGCAGCGTAGATCTAGCCAGGGAGACCCAGTACTTC. Amino acids: CASSVDLARETQYF.

This chain connects TRBV28 to TRBJ1-1; TRBD1 aligns across 8 bases. CDR1 and CDR2 (germline): MDHEN, SYDVKM. V shed 2 bases, J shed 7 bases, and the junction held 0 bases outside the gene matches. The CDR3 has 12 residues. The chain's CDR3 is CASSLGTGEAFF. CDR3 sequence (DNA): TGTGCCAGCAGTTTAGGGACAGGTGAAGCTTTCTTT.

The J gene is TRBJ2-5, the V gene TRBV7-3; 15 bases line up with TRBD2. Germline CDR1 SGHTA, CDR2 FQGTGA. This CDR3 has 17 amino acids. The ends lost 3 bases at V and 5 bases at J; junction bases unmatched: 7. CDR3 coding DNA: TGTGCCAGCAGCTTGCGGACTAGCGGGAGGGTGAGGGAGACCCAGTACTTC. Translating it yields CASSLRTSGRVRETQYF.

The chain combines TRBV11-2 with TRBJ2-5; 9 nucleotides agree with TRBD2. The CDR3 covers 16 residues. Germline lookup yields CDR1 SGHAT and CDR2 FQNNGV. The J segment lost 1 base and the V segment lost 1 base, leaving 4 bases of the junction unmatched. CDR3 amino acids: CASSLGVLAGQETQYF. Here the CDR3 DNA reads TGTGCCAGCAGCTTAGGGGTACTAGCGGGCCAAGAGACCCAGTACTTC.

The gene calls are TRBV19 and TRBJ1-2, with D unclear. Germline V gene sequence: CDR1 LNHDA, CDR2 SQIVND (reference sequence). CDR3 length: 13 residues. V was cut by 1 base and J by 4 bases, with 7 bases left in between. The CDR3 reads CASSIGNSYGYTF. The CDR3 DNA follows: TGTGCCAGTAGTATAGGGAACAGCTATGGCTACACCTTC.

V gene TRBV7-9 combines with J gene TRBJ2-5; D is possibly TRBD1 (6 bases). V lost 6 bases and J lost 3, with 8 bases in between. Germline assignment: CDR1 SEHNR and CDR2 FQNEAQ (reference sequence). The CDR3 extends over 12 amino acids. CDR3 nucleotide sequence: TGTGCCAGCAGTAGGACAGAAGAGACCCAGTACTTC. This sequence encodes CASSRTEETQYF.

The V gene is TRBV9, the J gene TRBJ1-4; D possibly corresponds to TRBD1 (6 bases). The CDR3 is 16 amino acids. V was pared by 4 bases and J by 5 bases, with 18 bases between. The germline V gene has CDR1 SGDLS and CDR2 YYNGEE. The CDR3 bases are TGTGCCAGCAGCCTTTCGGGGGGCGCTCTAAATGAAAAACTGTTTTTT. Amino acids: CASSLSGGALNEKLFF.

This clone is a singleton in its sample. The genes are TRBV13 and TRBJ2-7; 8 nucleotides match TRBD1. CDR3 length: 11 amino acids. V shed 5 bases and J 9 bases; nucleotides not matched to a gene: 3. Germline-derived CDR1 and CDR2 are PRHDT and FYEKMQ (reference sequence). CDR3 loop: CASSRGTGQYF. CDR3 nucleotides: TGTGCCAGCAGCAGGGGGACAGGGCAGTACTTC.

The gene calls are TRBV7-9 and TRBJ2-4; D is perhaps TRBD2 (5 bases). The germline V and J ends were trimmed by 5 bases and 0 bases, with 14 bases remaining between them. The CDR3 totals 16 residues. Germline V gives CDR1 SEHNR, CDR2 FQNEAQ (reference sequence). Here the CDR3 DNA reads TGTGCCAGCAGCCTACAACTCGGACTAGCCAAAAACATTCAGTACTTC. Translation: CASSLQLGLAKNIQYF.

This clone was recorded once. The gene calls are TRBV5-1 and TRBJ2-7; a weak D match, TRBD2 (5 bases). V was pared by 5 bases and J by 6 bases, with 9 bases between. The CDR3 extends over 11 amino acids. From germline, CDR1 is SGHRS and CDR2 YFSETQ. CDR3 in DNA: TGCGCCAGCAGTTGGGGAGTCGAGCAGTACTTC. Encoded protein: CASSWGVEQYF.

The chain couples TRBV28 to TRBJ1-3; possible D gene TRBD1, 5 bases. With 6 bases removed from V and 0 bases from J, the gap between germline ends came to 12 bases. Germline-derived CDR1 and CDR2 are MDHEN and SYDVKM. The CDR3 length is 15 residues. CDR3 in amino acids: CASRYDRSSGNTIYF. The DNA for the CDR3 is TGTGCCAGCAGGTACGACAGATCCTCTGGAAACACCATATATTTT.

This chain links TRBV27 with TRBJ2-1; the match to TRBD2 covers 9 bases. CDR3 length: 21 amino acids. V was pared by 4 bases and J by 6 bases, with 25 bases of the junction left unmatched. Germline V gene data show CDR1 as MNHEY and CDR2 as SMNVEV (reference sequence). CDR3 bases: TGTGCCAGCAGTTCGGGCCTCGGAATCCTTAGCGGGAGACGGGGTCTCAATGAGCAGTTCTTC. This encodes CASSSGLGILSGRRGLNEQFF.

The chain combines TRBV7-9 with TRBJ1-3; 7 bases are a match to TRBD1. There are 19 residues in the CDR3. J was trimmed by 1 base and V by 1 base; bases with no gene match: 13. Germline CDR1 and CDR2: SEHNR and FQNEAQ (reference sequence). The CDR3 sequence is CASSLVGQRTSFSGNTIYF. CDR3 bases: TGTGCCAGCAGCTTAGTGGGACAGCGAACGTCTTTTTCTGGAAACACCATATATTTT.

The chain is built from TRBV20-1 and TRBJ1-5; D is undetermined. Trimming shortened V by 3 bases and J by 0 bases, and 21 bases separated the two germline ends. The V gene's germline CDR1 is DFQATT and CDR2 SNEGSKA (reference sequence). The CDR3 consists of 18 residues. CDR3 protein: CSASGLRVTGNSNQPQHF. CDR3 coding DNA: TGCAGTGCTAGTGGCTTGCGAGTAACTGGTAATAGCAATCAGCCCCAGCATTTT.

The chain links TRBV10-2 to TRBJ2-2, with TRBD2 identical over 12 bases. This CDR3 spans 18 amino acids. Germline values: CDR1 WSHSY, CDR2 SAAADI. V dropped 7 bases and J dropped 2; count of bases not matched to a gene: 11. CDR3 in DNA: TGCGCCAGCACCGAGATGACTAGCGGGAGTGAAAACACCGGGGAGCTGTTTTTT. Its translation: CASTEMTSGSENTGELFF.

CDR3 DNA sequence: TGTGCCAGCAGCTTGACAGGGGGAAAGGATGAAAAACTGTTTTTT. It specifies CASSLTGGKDEKLFF. The chain employs TRBV7-9 and TRBJ1-4, with 9 bases lining up with TRBD1. The CDR3 spans 15 residues. Germline V lookup: CDR1 SEHNR, CDR2 FQNEAQ (reference sequence). V dropped 3 bases and J dropped 6; count of bases not matched to a gene: 5.

This clone has a single count. The gene calls are TRBV29-1 and TRBJ2-3, with 11 bases identical to TRBD1. V gave up 5 bases and J gave up 3 bases; unmatched junction bases: 4. The V gene's germline CDR1 is SQVTM and CDR2 ANQGSEA. The CDR3 runs to 14 residues. The CDR3 bases are TGCAGCGTTTGGTGGGACAGGGGGACAGATACGCAGTATTTT. It is translated as CSVWWDRGTDTQYF.

The chain has TRBV27 and TRBJ2-4, with 7 positions matching TRBD2. V was clipped by 6 bases and J by 6 bases; unmatched bases: 8. This CDR3 spans 14 amino acids. CDR1 and CDR2 (germline): MNHEY, SMNVEV (reference sequence). CDR3 coding DNA: TGTGCCAGCAGCGTCGGACTAGAGGGAAACATTCAGTACTTC. Translating gives CASSVGLEGNIQYF.

This clone was recorded only once. The V gene is TRBV5-1, the J gene TRBJ2-2; 9 bases match TRBD2. Trimming took 4 bases from V and 7 from J; bases not matched to a gene: 8. Germline lookup yields CDR1 SGHRS and CDR2 YFSETQ. The CDR3 extends over 15 amino acids. In nucleotides, the CDR3 is TGCGCCAGCAGCCCGTTAGCGGGAGTAGACGGGGAGCTGTTTTTT. It yields the protein CASSPLAGVDGELFF. The entire variable domain, with the rest obtained from reference TRBV5-1 and TRBJ2-2, is as follows: KAGVTQTPRYLIKTRGQQVTLSCSPISGHRSVSWYQQTPGQGLQFLFEYFSETQRNKGNFPGRFSGRQFSNSRSEMNVSTLELGDSALYLCASSPLAGVDGELFFGEGSRLTVL.

The J gene is TRBJ2-7, the V gene TRBV7-2; 10 bases are shared with TRBD1. V lost 4 bases to trimming and J lost 5 bases; unmatched junction nucleotides: 5. CDR1 is SGHTA, CDR2 FQGNSA, per germline. The CDR3 sequence is 14 residues long. CDR3 region: CASSSGQGVDEQYF. CDR3 in DNA: TGTGCCAGCAGCTCAGGACAGGGGGTCGACGAGCAGTACTTC.

The chain employs TRBV9 and TRBJ2-1; TRBD2 agrees at 16 bases. The germline V gene encodes CDR1 SGDLS and CDR2 YYNGEE. The CDR3 contains 16 residues. The J segment lost 6 bases and the V segment lost 4 bases, leaving 4 bases of the junction unmatched. The CDR3 loop reads CASSIGTSGRANEQFF. The CDR3 DNA sequence: TGTGCCAGCAGCATCGGGACTAGCGGGAGGGCCAATGAGCAGTTCTTC.

This chain joins TRBV3-1 (or the pseudogene TRBV3-2) and TRBJ2-3, with D unresolved. Germline values: CDR1 LGHDT, CDR2 YNNKEL (reference sequence). With 3 bases removed from V and 6 bases from J, the gap between germline ends came to 16 bases. The CDR3 has 15 residues. The CDR3 here is CASSHGSLPLDTQYF. The CDR3 DNA sequence: TGTGCCAGCAGCCATGGCTCCCTCCCGCTTGATACGCAGTATTTT.

CDR3 nucleotide sequence: TGCGCCAGCAGTAAGGGACAGGACCCCGGGGAGCTGTTTTTT. Translated, it gives CASSKGQDPGELFF. The V and J genes are TRBV10-2 and TRBJ2-2, with 8 bases lining up with TRBD1. The V and J ends lost 5 bases and 6 bases, in that order; junction bases with no gene match: 5. The CDR3 runs 14 residues. Looked up from germline, CDR1 is WSHSY and CDR2 is SAAADI.

This clone was observed once. The chain recombines TRBV5-1 with TRBJ1-5, with D tentatively TRBD1 (5 bases). V lost 0 bases and J lost 4, with 14 bases in between. The CDR3 is 16 residues long. Per germline, CDR1 SGHRS and CDR2 YFSETQ. CDR3 sequence reads: CASSLGSGGTNQPQHF. CDR3 DNA sequence: TGCGCCAGCAGCTTGGGTTCGGGAGGGACTAATCAGCCCCAGCATTTT.

The rearrangement uses TRBV7-3 and TRBJ2-2, with TRBD1 matching 10 bases. V gave up 2 bases and J gave up 4 bases; unmatched junction bases: 7. This CDR3 has 17 amino acids. Per germline, CDR1 SGHTA and CDR2 FQGTGA. DNA for the CDR3: TGTGCCAGCAGCTTAGTCCCCGGGACAGGGGCCACCGGGGAGCTGTTTTTT. The encoded protein is CASSLVPGTGATGELFF.

A few counts support this clone. The CDR3 region has the DNA TGTGCCAGCAGCCTTCGACAGGGGGCGCAACCCTACGAGCAGTACTTC. Translating gives CASSLRQGAQPYEQYF. The V gene is TRBV13, the J gene TRBJ2-7; 10 nucleotides align to TRBD1. Germline trimming cut 5 bases from V and 2 bases from J; bases unmatched to any gene: 9. The CDR3 is 16 residues long. Germline V gene lookup returns CDR1 PRHDT and CDR2 FYEKMQ (reference sequence).

This chain connects TRBV28 to TRBJ2-3, with 8 positions matching TRBD2. Losses at the gene ends were 7 bases for V and 0 bases for J; bases not matched to a gene: 18. The CDR3 runs to 19 residues. CDR1 is MDHEN, CDR2 SYDVKM, per germline. CDR3 sequence (DNA): TGTGCCAGCACCCTTACGGGGATTAGCGGGGACCCTAGCACAGATACGCAGTATTTT. The encoded protein is CASTLTGISGDPSTDTQYF.

The chain couples TRBV5-6 to TRBJ2-3, with D possibly being TRBD2 (7 bases). V was pared by 3 bases and J by 5 bases, with 16 bases between. CDR1 and CDR2 from the germline V gene are SGHDT and YYEEEE. The length of the CDR3 is 15 residues. The CDR3 sequence is CASSSTGGRQDTQYF. The CDR3 DNA sequence: TGTGCCAGCAGCTCGACGGGGGGCCGTCAAGATACGCAGTATTTT.